This T cell receptor (beta chain) was observed in a study of OX40 agonist ivuxolimab in advanced cancers. Clones were sequenced by immunoSEQ multiplex PCR, and TCRdb holds only the in-frame ones, with some missing. The table shows about 79,000 clones, with about 95% occurring only once. This CDR3 has 16 residues. Trimming removed 4 bases from V and 0 bases from J, with 16 bases in between. Germline-derived CDR1 and CDR2 are LGHNA and YSLEER. The clonotype originates from an adult with an advanced solid tumor such as melanoma, head and neck, liver or kidney cancer. The chain recombines TRBV4-3 with TRBJ2-7; TRBD2 is a possible D gene (6 bases). Sequencing was performed on CD4+ or CD8+ T cells sorted from blood, taken in a trial of the OX40 agonist ivuxolimab. The CDR3: CASSLGIAESSYEQYF. In DNA, the CDR3 is TGCGCCAGCAGCCTAGGTATAGCGGAGAGCTCCTACGAGCAGTACTTC.